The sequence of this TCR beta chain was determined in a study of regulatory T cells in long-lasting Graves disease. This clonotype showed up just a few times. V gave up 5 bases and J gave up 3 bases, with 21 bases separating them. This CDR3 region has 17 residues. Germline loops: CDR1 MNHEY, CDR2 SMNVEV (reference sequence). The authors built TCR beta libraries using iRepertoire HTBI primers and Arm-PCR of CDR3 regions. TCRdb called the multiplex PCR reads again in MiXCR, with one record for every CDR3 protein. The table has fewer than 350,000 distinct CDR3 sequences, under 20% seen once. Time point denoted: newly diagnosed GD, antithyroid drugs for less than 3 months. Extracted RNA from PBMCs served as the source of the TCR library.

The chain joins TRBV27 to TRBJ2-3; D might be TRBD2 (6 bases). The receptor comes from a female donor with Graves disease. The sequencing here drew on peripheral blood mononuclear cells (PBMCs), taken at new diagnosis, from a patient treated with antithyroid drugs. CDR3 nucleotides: TGTGCCAGCAGTCCCGGGACTGCAGTTCTGGGAACAGATACGCAGTATTTT. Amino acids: CASSPGTAVLGTDTQYF.